These 19 T cell receptor beta chains originate from one sample sequenced in a study of cytomegalovirus exposure and HLA in healthy donors. PCR was performed using 60 Vbeta and 13 Jbeta primers. Sequencing used immunoSEQ multiplex PCR; TCRdb keeps in-frame clones, though not all of them. Of roughly 130,000 clones in the sample, roughly four fifths are singletons; the top ten hold over 8.5%. The sequenced sample consisted of PBMCs. All receptors come from a woman in her forties or fifties in good health and CMV-seropositive.

The rearrangement uses TRBV6-1 and TRBJ1-1; D call uncertain. V dropped 2 bases and J dropped 6 bases, with 10 bases sitting between them. This CDR3 region has 13 residues. The V gene's germline CDR1 is MNHNS and CDR2 SASEGT. The CDR3 sequence is CASSETGRAEAFF. The CDR3 region has the DNA TGTGCCAGCAGTGAAACCGGGAGGGCTGAAGCTTTCTTT.

The V and J genes are TRBV2 and TRBJ1-6; tentatively, D is TRBD1 (5 bases). The CDR3 covers 12 residues. Germline lookup yields CDR1 SNHLY and CDR2 FYNNEI. V lost 6 bases, J lost 7 bases, and 7 bases lay in between. The CDR3 DNA sequence: TGTGCCAGCAGAGGGGCAAATTCACCCCTCCACTTT. Encoded protein: CASRGANSPLHF.

The CDR3 nucleotides read TGCGCCAGCAGCCCGGACGGTGGGCGGGGCTACGAGCAGTACTTC. It translates to CASSPDGGRGYEQYF. V gene TRBV5-1 combines with J gene TRBJ2-7; D is possibly TRBD2 (6 bases). Looked up from germline, CDR1 is SGHRS and CDR2 is YFSETQ. V lost 4 bases and J 3 bases, leaving 17 bases between the germline ends. CDR3 length: 15 residues. Full variable domain (rest looked up from reference TRBV5-1 and TRBJ2-7): KAGVTQTPRYLIKTRGQQVTLSCSPISGHRSVSWYQQTPGQGLQFLFEYFSETQRNKGNFPGRFSGRQFSNSRSEMNVSTLELGDSALYLCASSPDGGRGYEQYFGPGTRLTVT.

The DNA for the CDR3 is TGCGCCAGCAGCTTCGGGCAGAGCGGCGACACCATATATTTT. Translation gives CASSFGQSGDTIYF. The V call is TRBV5-1, the J call TRBJ1-3, with unresolved D. The CDR3 totals 14 residues. V was trimmed by 2 bases and J by 8 bases, leaving 14 bases between them. Germline V gene sequence: CDR1 SGHRS, CDR2 YFSETQ.

The chain joins TRBV29-1 to TRBJ2-5; 10 positions match TRBD2. The CDR3 length is 17 residues. Germline V gives CDR1 SQVTM, CDR2 ANQGSEA. V shed 4 bases, J shed 7 bases, and the junction held 18 bases outside the gene matches. The CDR3 DNA reads as TGCAGCGTTGGTTCATCATGGCTAGCGGGGGTCTTTGGGACCCAGTACTTC. Its protein is CSVGSSWLAGVFGTQYF.

In DNA, the CDR3 is TGTGCCAGCAGCATTGGACAGATTAATCAGCCCCAGCATTTT. It is translated as CASSIGQINQPQHF. V and J are TRBV5-8 and TRBJ1-5; TRBD1 is a possible D gene (6 bases). Germline loops: CDR1 SGHTS, CDR2 YDEGEE. The CDR3 extends over 14 amino acids. V shed 4 bases and J shed 4 bases, with 12 bases lying between them. The full variable domain, in which reference TRBV5-8 and TRBJ1-5 provide the parts outside the CDR3, is EAGVTQSPTHLIKTRGQQATLRCSPISGHTSVYWYQQALGLGLQFLLWYDEGEERNRGNFPPRFSGRQFPNYSSELNVNALELEDSALYLCASSIGQINQPQHFGDGTRLSIL.

The V call is TRBV6-6, the J call TRBJ1-1; TRBD1 matches 8 bases. Germline V gives CDR1 MNHNY, CDR2 SVGAGI (reference sequence). CDR3 length equals 16 residues. V was pared by 4 bases and J by 3 bases, with 10 bases of the junction left unmatched. The CDR3 reads CASSSTQTGADTEAFF. The CDR3 DNA reads as TGTGCCAGCAGTTCCACTCAGACAGGGGCGGACACTGAAGCTTTCTTT.

The CDR3 is CASSLPPGLADPNTGELFF. In DNA, the CDR3 is TGTGCCAGCAGCTTACCCCCGGGACTAGCGGACCCGAACACCGGGGAGCTGTTTTTT. V and J are TRBV5-6 and TRBJ2-2; TRBD2 matches 11 bases. The CDR3 runs 19 residues. Germline loops: CDR1 SGHDT, CDR2 YYEEEE. The ends lost 2 bases at V and 0 bases at J; junction bases unmatched: 9.

This clone has more than one count but fewer than ten. The chain uses TRBV7-9 and TRBJ2-1; the match to TRBD2 covers 7 bases. The trim removed 11 bases at V and 4 bases at J, leaving 11 bases unmatched. This CDR3 spans 14 amino acids. Germline V gives CDR1 SEHNR, CDR2 FQNEAQ (reference sequence). CDR3 DNA sequence: TGTGCCCTTGGCAGCGGACTAGGGTACAATGAGCAGTTCTTC. Residues: CALGSGLGYNEQFF.

This sequence joins TRBV6-6 and TRBJ1-2, with 10 bases lining up with TRBD1. CDR3 length equals 15 residues. V was clipped by 6 bases and J by 1 base; unmatched bases: 5. In germline, CDR1 is MNHNY, CDR2 SVGAGI (reference sequence). The CDR3 reads CASSSRDRGNYGYTF. DNA for the CDR3: TGTGCCAGCAGCTCCCGGGACAGGGGTAACTATGGCTACACCTTC.

The chain uses TRBV7-8 and TRBJ1-1, with D unclear. The CDR3 runs to 16 residues. Trimming took off 3 bases at V and 0 bases at J, with 14 bases between the two ends. Germline loops: CDR1 SGHVS, CDR2 FQNEAQ. CDR3 protein: CASSFQRLLLNTEAFF. The CDR3 DNA reads as TGTGCCAGCAGCTTTCAGAGGCTACTCTTGAACACTGAAGCTTTCTTT.

The chain carries TRBV28 and TRBJ1-1; TRBD1 might be the D (5 bases). This CDR3 spans 15 amino acids. Trimming left V 6 bases short and J 3 bases short, with 17 bases between. Germline V gene lookup returns CDR1 MDHEN and CDR2 SYDVKM. The CDR3 here is CASSPVPQGYTEAFF. The DNA of the CDR3 is TGTGCCAGCAGCCCGGTGCCTCAGGGATACACTGAAGCTTTCTTT.

The rearrangement uses TRBV30 and TRBJ2-7; D is ambiguous. CDR1 and CDR2 (germline): GTSNPN, SVGIG (reference sequence). The CDR3 covers 11 residues. Trimming stripped 3 bases from V and 0 bases from J, with 3 bases between. Written as DNA, the CDR3 is TGTGCCTGGAGGGCCTCCTACGAGCAGTACTTC. Protein product: CAWRASYEQYF.

The count of this clone is one. The V call is TRBV5-4, the J call TRBJ2-5, with D tentatively TRBD1 (6 bases). The DNA end favors TRBJ2-7, so the J call may be wrong. The CDR3 has 14 amino acids. Germline V gene data show CDR1 as SGHNT and CDR2 as YYREEE (reference sequence). The chain's CDR3 is CASSLGTGPNEQYF. The CDR3 DNA follows: TGTGCCAGCAGCCTCGGAACAGGGCCCAACGAGCAGTACTTC.

The chain couples TRBV7-9 to TRBJ2-5; 8 positions match TRBD1. With V trimmed by 2 bases and J by 0 bases, 2 bases remained unmatched. CDR3 length: 15 residues. Germline V gene lookup returns CDR1 SEHNR and CDR2 FQNEAQ (reference sequence). The CDR3 spells CASSLRTGNQETQYF. The CDR3 nucleotides are TGTGCCAGCAGCTTACGGACAGGGAACCAAGAGACCCAGTACTTC.

This clone was counted once. The chain joins TRBV9 to TRBJ1-2; weak D call: TRBD1 (6 bases). The germline gives CDR1 SGDLS, CDR2 YYNGEE. The V and J ends lost 4 bases and 5 bases respectively, with 9 bases between them. The CDR3 runs to 12 residues. The CDR3 reads CASSPRGYGYTF. The CDR3 DNA reads as TGTGCCAGCAGCCCGAGGGGGTATGGCTACACCTTC.

The genes are TRBV5-6 and TRBJ1-2, with D hard to call. The CDR3 consists of 15 residues. Trimming shortened V by 0 bases and J by 4 bases, and 13 bases separated the two germline ends. Germline-derived CDR1 and CDR2 are SGHDT and YYEEEE. CDR3 sequence (DNA): TGTGCCAGCAGCTTGGGGCATGGAGTTCTCTATGGCTACACCTTC. This encodes CASSLGHGVLYGYTF.

The J gene is TRBJ1-4, the V gene TRBV28; a weak D match, TRBD1 (5 bases). Trimming took off 5 bases at V and 7 bases at J, with 14 bases between the two ends. This CDR3 comprises 14 residues. Germline CDR1 reads MDHEN; CDR2 reads SYDVKM. The CDR3 loop is CASSPSGRVEKLFF. CDR3 sequence (DNA): TGTGCCAGCAGTCCATCCGGCAGGGTTGAAAAACTGTTTTTT.

The genes are TRBV6-5 and TRBJ1-2, with 7 nucleotides matching TRBD1. The CDR3 has 13 residues. The trim removed 7 bases at V and 4 bases at J, leaving 6 bases unmatched. Germline assignment: CDR1 MNHEY and CDR2 SVGAGI. As DNA, the CDR3 is TGTGCCAGCACCCAGGGGGTGACCTATGGCTACACCTTC. It translates to CASTQGVTYGYTF.